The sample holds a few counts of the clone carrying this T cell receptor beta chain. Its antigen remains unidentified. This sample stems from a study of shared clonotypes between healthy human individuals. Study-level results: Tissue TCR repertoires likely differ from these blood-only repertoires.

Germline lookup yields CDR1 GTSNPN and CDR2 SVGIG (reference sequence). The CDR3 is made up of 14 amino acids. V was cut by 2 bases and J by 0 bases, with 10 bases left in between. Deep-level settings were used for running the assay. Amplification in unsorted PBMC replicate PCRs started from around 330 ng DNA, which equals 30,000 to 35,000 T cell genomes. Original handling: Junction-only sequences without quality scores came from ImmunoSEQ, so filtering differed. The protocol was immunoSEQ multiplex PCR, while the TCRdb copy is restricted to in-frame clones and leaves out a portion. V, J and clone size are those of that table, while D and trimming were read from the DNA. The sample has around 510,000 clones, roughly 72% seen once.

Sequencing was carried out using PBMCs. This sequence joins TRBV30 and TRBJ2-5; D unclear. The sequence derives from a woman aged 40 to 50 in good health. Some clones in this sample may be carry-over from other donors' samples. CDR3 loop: CAWSLGPYQETQYF. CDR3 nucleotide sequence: TGTGCCTGGAGTTTAGGACCGTACCAAGAGACCCAGTACTTC. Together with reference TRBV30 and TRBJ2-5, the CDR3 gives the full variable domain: SQTIHQWPATLVQPVGSPLSLECTVEGTSNPNLYWYRQAAGRGLQLLFYSVGIGQISSEVPQNLSASRPQDRQFILSSKKLLLSDSGFYLCAWSLGPYQETQYFGPGTRLLVL.